Following are 24 T cell receptor beta chains from one sample sequenced in a study of blood T cell repertoires in COVID-19. The repertoire was sequenced with immunoSEQ multiplex PCR; TCRdb's copy has only in-frame clones and lacks some. The sample holds 300,000 to 400,000 clones, more than 75% seen once. Input material: peripheral blood. Receptor source: an older woman with COVID-19, enrolled during active disease.

The DNA of the CDR3 is TGTGCCAGCAGTTCGGGAGGCGGGGCACTGCCATACTCTGGGGCCAACGTCCTGACTTTC. This encodes CASSSGGGALPYSGANVLTF. The gene calls are TRBV28 and TRBJ2-6, with 7 bases identical to TRBD2. V dropped 4 bases and J dropped 0; count of bases not matched to a gene: 15. This CDR3 has 20 residues. CDR1 is MDHEN, CDR2 SYDVKM, per germline.

V gene TRBV28 combines with J gene TRBJ1-3, with D unresolved. The germline V and J ends were trimmed by 6 bases and 4 bases, with 13 bases remaining between them. The CDR3 totals 14 residues. Per germline, CDR1 MDHEN and CDR2 SYDVKM. CDR3 in amino acids: CASSQGRRGNTIYF. CDR3 in DNA: TGTGCCAGCAGCCAAGGGAGGAGGGGAAACACCATATATTTT.

The CDR3 region is CASSSQTGAYEQYF. DNA for the CDR3: TGTGCCAGCAGCTCCCAGACAGGGGCCTACGAGCAGTACTTC. The chain couples TRBV7-9 to TRBJ2-7, with 8 positions matching TRBD1. This CDR3 has 14 amino acids. Trimming at V came to 4 bases and at J to 2 bases, leaving 4 bases not matched to a gene. CDR1 is SEHNR, CDR2 FQNEAQ, per germline (reference sequence).

CDR3 nucleotides: TGTGCCAGCAGCTTTTGGGGAGGAGGCCTGTTTTTT. Translated, it gives CASSFWGGGLFF. This sequence joins TRBV7-2 and TRBJ1-4, with no clear D. The length of the CDR3 is 12 residues. V lost 3 bases and J lost 14, with 13 bases in between. Germline CDR1 SGHTA, CDR2 FQGNSA. Filled out from reference TRBV7-2 and TRBJ1-4, the complete variable domain reads GAGVSQSPSNKVTEKGKDVELRCDPISGHTALYWYRQSLGQGLEFLIYFQGNSAPDKSGLPSDRFSAERTGGSVSTLTIQRTQQEDSAVYLCASSFWGGGLFFGSGTQLSVL.

The chain joins TRBV6-5 to TRBJ2-3; perhaps TRBD2 as D (7 bases). Deletions cut 4 bases from V and 1 base from J, with 12 bases between. Germline V gene data show CDR1 as MNHEY and CDR2 as SVGAGI. This CDR3 is built from 15 residues. For the CDR3, the DNA is TGTGCCAGCAGTTCGGGGGGCTTCGGCACAGATACGCAGTATTTT. Amino acids: CASSSGGFGTDTQYF.

The chain combines TRBV7-2 with TRBJ2-7; no clear D gene. Germline V gene sequence: CDR1 SGHTA, CDR2 FQGNSA. The V end lost 4 bases, the J end lost 5 bases, and 6 bases lay between the germline ends. The CDR3 length is 11 residues. The CDR3 reads CASSWSNEQYF. CDR3 DNA: TGTGCCAGCAGCTGGAGTAACGAGCAGTACTTC.

V and J are TRBV5-1 and TRBJ1-5; D might be TRBD1 (5 bases). Trimming took 7 bases from V and 4 from J, leaving 15 bases between them. Germline values: CDR1 SGHRS, CDR2 YFSETQ. The CDR3 is 14 amino acids. CDR3 amino acids: CASPRGDENQPQHF. Here the CDR3 DNA reads TGCGCCAGCCCCCGGGGGGATGAGAATCAGCCCCAGCATTTT.

This chain uses TRBV5-1 with TRBJ1-2; 7 bases are a match to TRBD1. Germline V gives CDR1 SGHRS, CDR2 YFSETQ. The V segment lost 4 bases and the J segment 4 bases; nucleotides outside the gene matches: 4. This CDR3 spans 13 amino acids. The CDR3 sequence is CASSRDSTYGYTF. The CDR3 bases are TGCGCCAGCAGCCGGGACAGCACCTATGGCTACACCTTC.

This clone was observed a few times. The DNA for the CDR3 is TGTGCCAGCTCACCATCACGGGGGGCGCTACGTTTGTTAAACACTGAAGCTTTCTTT. Encoded protein: CASSPSRGALRLLNTEAFF. This chain links TRBV18 with TRBJ1-1; TRBD1 is a possible D gene (6 bases). CDR3 length: 19 residues. Germline V gives CDR1 KGHSH, CDR2 LQKENI. Trimming removed 2 bases at V and 2 bases at J, with 24 bases between.

The rearrangement joins TRBV6-5 to TRBJ1-2; 12 nucleotides agree with TRBD1. Trimming cost V 7 bases and J 6 bases; bases outside gene matches: 3. There are 13 residues in the CDR3. The germline V gene has CDR1 MNHEY and CDR2 SVGAGI. This CDR3 reads CASKGTGGDGYTF. For the CDR3, the DNA is TGTGCCAGCAAGGGGACAGGGGGCGATGGCTACACCTTC.

As to this clone: One end of the junction does not line up with germline, which may come from a read error. V gene TRBV3-1 (or the pseudogene TRBV3-2) combines with J gene TRBJ2-1; TRBD2 matches 9 bases. This CDR3 comprises 14 residues. Germline V gene data show CDR1 as LGHDT and CDR2 as YNNKEL (reference sequence). The CDR3 reads CASTQAGGDGEQFF. CDR3 nucleotides: TGTGCCAGCACCCAAGCGGGGGGAGATGGGGAGCAGTTCTTC.

This chain connects TRBV28 to TRBJ2-7; 8 bases map to TRBD1. The V and J ends lost 7 bases and 4 bases, in that order; junction bases with no gene match: 12. The CDR3 runs to 15 residues. Germline CDR1 reads MDHEN; CDR2 reads SYDVKM. The CDR3 sequence: CASTSEGQVRYEQYF. The CDR3 coding sequence is TGTGCCAGCACCTCCGAGGGACAGGTTCGTTACGAGCAGTACTTC. Filled out from reference TRBV28 and TRBJ2-7, the complete variable domain reads DVKVTQSSRYLVKRTGEKVFLECVQDMDHENMFWYRQDPGLGLRLIYFSYDVKMKEKGDIPEGYSVSREKKERFSLILESASTNQTSMYLCASTSEGQVRYEQYFGPGTRLTVT.

The chain has TRBV24-1 and TRBJ1-3; D is undetermined. Trimming pared 9 bases from V and 0 bases from J, leaving 5 bases between. The CDR3 length is 12 residues. From germline, CDR1 is KGHDR and CDR2 SFDVKD. As DNA, the CDR3 is TGTGCCACCCAGTCCTCTGGAAACACCATATATTTT. Translating gives CATQSSGNTIYF.

The V gene is TRBV19, the J gene TRBJ1-1, with 9 bases matching TRBD1. Germline V gives CDR1 LNHDA, CDR2 SQIVND (reference sequence). The CDR3 length is 14 residues. Trimming removed 6 bases from V and 6 bases from J; junction bases left unmatched: 8. The CDR3 sequence is CASSVTGGVAEAFF. The CDR3 DNA sequence: TGTGCCAGTAGCGTCACAGGGGGCGTAGCTGAAGCTTTCTTT.

This chain uses TRBV6-5 with TRBJ2-7, with D possibly being TRBD2 (7 bases). The ends were cut back, 6 bases at V and 5 bases at J, with 20 bases in the middle. CDR1 is MNHEY and CDR2 is SVGAGI in the germline V gene. CDR3 length: 15 amino acids. CDR3 in DNA: TGTGCCAGCAGAGGGGGAGGGTCCTCGGGGCACGAGCAGTACTTC. Translated: CASRGGGSSGHEQYF.

The chain carries TRBV19 and TRBJ2-2; TRBD2 matches at 11 bases. V lost 4 bases to trimming and J lost 6 bases; unmatched junction nucleotides: 10. Germline V gene data show CDR1 as LNHDA and CDR2 as SQIVND (reference sequence). The CDR3 totals 17 residues. CDR3 in DNA: TGTGCCAGTAGTACCGCAGTTAGCGGGGGGGTCGCCGGGGAGCTGTTTTTT. Its protein is CASSTAVSGGVAGELFF.

In this sample, this clone turned up once. The genes are TRBV5-4 and TRBJ2-5, with 9 bases lining up with TRBD2. J gave up 2 bases and V 0 bases, and 2 bases lay outside the gene matches. The germline CDR1 and CDR2 sequences are SGHNT and YYREEE (reference sequence). This CDR3 is built from 15 residues. The CDR3 sequence is CASSLALAGQETQYF. DNA of the CDR3: TGTGCCAGCAGCTTGGCTCTAGCGGGGCAAGAGACCCAGTACTTC.

This sequence joins TRBV7-8 and TRBJ2-5, with 9 bases matching TRBD2. Losses at the gene ends were 3 bases for V and 1 base for J; bases not matched to a gene: 6. Germline assignment: CDR1 SGHVS and CDR2 FQNEAQ. The CDR3 has 16 amino acids. The CDR3 DNA reads TGTGCCAGCAGCTTCAAGGCGGGGGGGCCCCAAGAGACCCAGTACTTC. It specifies CASSFKAGGPQETQYF.

V is TRBV7-3 and J is TRBJ2-1; 8 nucleotides line up with TRBD1. CDR1 SGHTA and CDR2 FQGTGA come from the germline V gene. With V trimmed by 5 bases and J by 12 bases, 3 bases remained unmatched. CDR3 length: 11 amino acids. The CDR3 here is CASSRGTGQFF. The DNA of the CDR3 is TGTGCCAGCAGCCGCGGGACAGGGCAGTTCTTC.

The table lists this clone with a count of one. V gene TRBV29-1 combines with J gene TRBJ2-7; D possibly corresponds to TRBD2 (5 bases). V was trimmed by 4 bases and J by 3 bases, leaving 19 bases between them. CDR1 SQVTM and CDR2 ANQGSEA come from the germline V gene. This CDR3 is 15 amino acids long. CDR3 nucleotides: TGCAGCGTTGCTAGGACTCCTGGTTTAAACTACGAGCAGTACTTC. It codes for CSVARTPGLNYEQYF.

The chain is built from TRBV5-8 and TRBJ1-5; no reliable D call. Germline assignment: CDR1 SGHTS and CDR2 YDEGEE. V was trimmed by 3 bases and J by 0 bases, leaving 10 bases between them. This CDR3 contains 15 residues. The CDR3 DNA sequence: TGTGCCAGCAGCTATCGAACTTATAGCAATCAGCCCCAGCATTTT. Residues: CASSYRTYSNQPQHF.

V is TRBV4-2 and J is TRBJ1-1; D unresolved. This CDR3 comprises 15 residues. The V and J ends lost 4 bases and 1 base respectively, with 13 bases between them. Germline V CDR1 and CDR2: LGHNA, YNFKEQ. DNA for the CDR3: TGTGCCAGCAGCCGAACGCAGGTAGAGAACACTGAAGCTTTCTTT. Translating it yields CASSRTQVENTEAFF.

The chain is built from TRBV4-2 and TRBJ2-7; 12 positions agree with TRBD2. The CDR3 length is 16 residues. The V gene's germline CDR1 is LGHNA and CDR2 YNFKEQ. V gave up 0 bases and J gave up 9 bases; unmatched junction bases: 9. DNA of the CDR3: TGTGCCAGCAGCCAAGATACTACTAGCGGGGGGCAGGGGCAGTACTTC. Translated: CASSQDTTSGGQGQYF.

The rearrangement uses TRBV30 and TRBJ1-1, with 12 bases that match TRBD1. Trimming removed 3 bases from V and 0 bases from J; junction bases left unmatched: 8. Looked up from germline, CDR1 is GTSNPN and CDR2 is SVGIG (reference sequence). This CDR3 comprises 17 residues. The CDR3 is CAWRGQGAKGMNTEAFF. In nucleotides, the CDR3 is TGTGCCTGGAGGGGACAGGGGGCAAAAGGGATGAACACTGAAGCTTTCTTT. Full variable domain (remainder filled in from reference TRBV30 and TRBJ1-1): SQTIHQWPATLVQPVGSPLSLECTVEGTSNPNLYWYRQAAGRGLQLLFYSVGIGQISSEVPQNLSASRPQDRQFILSSKKLLLSDSGFYLCAWRGQGAKGMNTEAFFGQGTRLTVV.